The 22 T cell receptor beta chains presented below share a single source sample, sequenced in a study of cytomegalovirus exposure and HLA in healthy donors. 60 Vbeta and 13 Jbeta primers were used in PCR. Assay used: immunoSEQ multiplex PCR; TCRdb lists only in-frame clones, some missing. This table holds nearly 80,000 clones, 60% to 80% found once. The specimen sequenced was PBMCs. These receptors came from a woman between 35 and 50 years old in good health and CMV-seropositive.

V gene TRBV9 combines with J gene TRBJ2-3, with 9 bases lining up with TRBD2. The CDR3 extends over 15 amino acids. J lost 5 bases, V lost 4 bases, and 8 bases had no gene match. Germline V gives CDR1 SGDLS, CDR2 YYNGEE. The CDR3 region is CASSPISGSVDTQYF. CDR3 nucleotide sequence: TGTGCCAGCAGCCCGATTAGCGGGAGCGTAGATACGCAGTATTTT. Variable domain in full (rest from reference TRBV9 and TRBJ2-3): DSGVTQTPKHLITATGQRVTLRCSPRSGDLSVYWYQQSLDQGLQFLIQYYNGEERAKGNILERFSAQQFPDLHSELNLSSLELGDSALYFCASSPISGSVDTQYFGPGTRLTVL.

This clone has more than one count but fewer than ten. The gene calls are TRBV2 and TRBJ2-1; D is ambiguous. Per the germline V gene, CDR1 is SNHLY and CDR2 is FYNNEI. The CDR3 is 19 residues long. Trimming left V 5 bases short and J 8 bases short, with 31 bases between. CDR3 residues: CASSSNPYAFLENRDEQFF. Here the CDR3 DNA reads TGTGCCAGCAGTTCGAACCCTTACGCTTTCTTAGAAAACCGCGATGAGCAGTTCTTC.

The chain has TRBV7-9 and TRBJ2-7; D is unclear. With 1 base removed from V and 5 bases from J, the gap between germline ends came to 3 bases. From germline, CDR1 is SEHNR and CDR2 FQNEAQ (reference sequence). This CDR3 comprises 11 residues. CDR3 loop: CASSLVNEQYF. CDR3 DNA: TGTGCCAGCAGCTTAGTCAACGAGCAGTACTTC.

The V call is TRBV10-3, the J call TRBJ2-7, with D possibly matching TRBD2 (5 bases). The germline V gene has CDR1 ENHRY and CDR2 SYGVKD. Trimming stripped 5 bases from V and 2 bases from J, with 19 bases between. The CDR3 extends over 16 amino acids. CDR3 loop: CAISRSGPDRAYEQYF. The CDR3 coding sequence is TGTGCCATCAGTCGGAGCGGCCCCGATCGGGCCTACGAGCAGTACTTC.

The chain employs TRBV6-5 and TRBJ1-1; D gene unclear. From germline, CDR1 is MNHEY and CDR2 SVGAGI. Deletions cut 0 bases from V and 5 bases from J, with 16 bases between. The CDR3 extends over 16 amino acids. This CDR3 reads CASSYSPGVSATEAFF. In DNA form, the CDR3 reads TGTGCCAGCAGTTACTCCCCGGGAGTTAGCGCAACTGAAGCTTTCTTT.

This clone was detected once. The CDR3 protein is CASTQGAGTGELFF. CDR3 in DNA: TGTGCCAGCACACAGGGGGCAGGCACCGGGGAGCTGTTTTTT. V and J are TRBV2 and TRBJ2-2; 9 bases fit TRBD1. V was pared by 7 bases and J by 4 bases, with 4 bases of the junction left unmatched. This CDR3 is 14 amino acids long. Germline CDR1 SNHLY, CDR2 FYNNEI.

This clone has just one count. This rearrangement joins TRBV6-1 to TRBJ1-2, with TRBD1 matching over 8 bases. CDR3 length equals 14 residues. The trim removed 1 base at V and 4 bases at J, leaving 2 bases unmatched. Germline V gene data show CDR1 as MNHNS and CDR2 as SASEGT. The CDR3 here is CASSEGTGGYGYTF. The CDR3 DNA reads as TGTGCCAGCAGTGAAGGCACAGGGGGCTATGGCTACACCTTC.

About this clone itself: Other DNA sequences in the same sample also yield this CDR3. V and J are TRBV15 and TRBJ1-5, with a weak D call TRBD1 (5 bases). V lost 0 bases and J lost 2, with 5 bases in between. This CDR3 has 14 residues. The germline CDR1 and CDR2 sequences are LNHNV and YYDKDF (reference sequence). CDR3 sequence reads: CATSRDRGNQPQHF. CDR3 in DNA: TGTGCCACCAGCAGAGACAGGGGCAATCAGCCCCAGCATTTT.

The CDR3 bases are TGTGCCAGCAGGGGAGATAGCAATCAGCCCCAGCATTTT. Encoded protein: CASRGDSNQPQHF. The chain links TRBV2 to TRBJ1-5; D is unclear. Germline V gene data show CDR1 as SNHLY and CDR2 as FYNNEI. V lost 6 bases and J 0 bases, leaving 6 bases between the germline ends. CDR3 length equals 13 residues.

The V call is TRBV4-1, the J call TRBJ2-1, with 12 bases that match TRBD2. V was pared by 4 bases and J by 9 bases, with 4 bases of the junction left unmatched. The CDR3 extends over 14 amino acids. CDR1 is MGHRA, CDR2 YSYEKL, per germline. The chain's CDR3 is CASSPGLAGTEQFF. In nucleotides, the CDR3 is TGCGCCAGCAGCCCTGGACTAGCGGGAACTGAGCAGTTCTTC.

The rearrangement uses TRBV6-1 and TRBJ1-5; no firm D call. The CDR3 is made up of 15 amino acids. Trimming pared 6 bases from V and 0 bases from J, leaving 12 bases between. Per the germline V gene, CDR1 is MNHNS and CDR2 is SASEGT. The CDR3 region is CASRQAENSNQPQHF. CDR3 in DNA: TGTGCCAGCAGGCAAGCGGAAAATAGCAATCAGCCCCAGCATTTT.

V gene TRBV2 combines with J gene TRBJ1-5, with TRBD1 matching 8 bases. Germline CDR1 is SNHLY and CDR2 is FYNNEI. Unmatched junction bases numbered 11, after V lost 6 bases and J lost 7 bases. This CDR3 spans 15 amino acids. The CDR3 bases are TGTGCCAGCAGCCTACGACAGGGGCCGGGGCAGCCCCAGCATTTT. Translated, it gives CASSLRQGPGQPQHF.

This chain links TRBV5-4 with TRBJ1-2; TRBD1 is a possible D gene (6 bases). CDR1 is SGHNT, CDR2 YYREEE, per germline (reference sequence). With 4 bases removed from V and 1 base from J, the gap between germline ends came to 11 bases. The CDR3 covers 14 residues. DNA of the CDR3: TGTGCCAGCAGCCAGGGGCCCCTTAACTATGGCTACACCTTC. It specifies CASSQGPLNYGYTF.

The chain employs TRBV30 and TRBJ1-2; no definite D call. The CDR3 extends over 16 amino acids. In germline, CDR1 is GTSNPN, CDR2 SVGIG (reference sequence). V lost 2 bases and J 2 bases, leaving 18 bases between the germline ends. CDR3 sequence: CAWSYLVPRRNYGYTF. DNA for the CDR3: TGTGCCTGGAGTTACCTCGTCCCAAGGAGGAACTATGGCTACACCTTC.

This chain links TRBV19 with TRBJ1-5; 10 positions agree with TRBD1. Per the germline V gene, CDR1 is LNHDA and CDR2 is SQIVND (reference sequence). Trimming took 5 bases from V and 8 from J; bases not matched to a gene: 9. The CDR3 is made up of 15 amino acids. CDR3 amino acids: CASSAGQGLGKPQHF. The CDR3 bases are TGTGCCAGTAGTGCGGGACAGGGGCTCGGAAAGCCCCAGCATTTT.

V usage is TRBV5-4 and J usage is TRBJ2-7; TRBD2 aligns across 12 bases. Looked up from germline, CDR1 is SGHNT and CDR2 is YYREEE (reference sequence). The V and J ends lost 3 bases and 0 bases, in that order; junction bases with no gene match: 7. The CDR3 consists of 17 residues. In nucleotides, the CDR3 is TGTGCCAGCAGCTCGGAGATACTAGCGGGGGGCTCCTACGAGCAGTACTTC. This codes for CASSSEILAGGSYEQYF.

The chain uses TRBV5-1 and TRBJ2-1; 7 nucleotides match TRBD2. V trimming: 0 bases; J trimming: 6 bases; junction bases outside the gene matches: 9. This CDR3 has 16 amino acids. From germline, CDR1 is SGHRS and CDR2 YFSETQ. The CDR3 DNA sequence: TGCGCCAGCAGCTTGGTGGGGGGGATCGGGGGCAATGAGCAGTTCTTC. Its protein is CASSLVGGIGGNEQFF.

The V and J genes are TRBV12-2 and TRBJ2-4; the table's D call, TRBD1, has no DNA check behind it. TRBV12-2 is tagged as a pseudogene. The CDR3 contains 14 residues. CDR3 nucleotide sequence: TGTGCAAATAAAAAGGGACAGATGAGAAACATTCAGTACTTC. It yields the protein CANKKGQMRNIQYF.

J is TRBJ1-5 and V is TRBV5-6; 7 bases fit TRBD1. The CDR3 consists of 14 residues. Germline trimming cut 4 bases from V and 1 base from J; bases unmatched to any gene: 2. CDR1 is SGHDT and CDR2 is YYEEEE in the germline V gene. The CDR3 DNA reads as TGTGCCAGCAGCCCACAGGGGAGCAATCAGCCCCAGCATTTT. It translates to CASSPQGSNQPQHF.

The genes are TRBV2 and TRBJ2-7; 9 bases align to TRBD1. With 4 bases clipped from V and 4 bases from J, the junction kept 5 bases outside the gene matches. The CDR3 sequence is 14 residues long. CDR1 and CDR2 from the germline V gene are SNHLY and FYNNEI. The CDR3 loop is CASSVGGQGYEQYF. As DNA, the CDR3 is TGTGCCAGCAGTGTCGGCGGACAGGGGTACGAGCAGTACTTC.

The J gene is TRBJ2-1, the V gene TRBV10-1, with D tentatively TRBD2 (6 bases). Per germline, CDR1 WNHNN and CDR2 SYGVQD (reference sequence). CDR3 length: 14 amino acids. V lost 6 bases and J lost 6, with 15 bases in between. CDR3 sequence: CASRTRGSFNEQFF. CDR3 sequence (DNA): TGCGCCAGCAGGACTCGGGGGAGTTTCAATGAGCAGTTCTTC.

This chain links TRBV15 with TRBJ2-7, with no clear D. CDR3 length equals 17 residues. V was shortened by 0 bases and J by 2 bases, with 17 bases between the two germline ends. Germline CDR1 is LNHNV and CDR2 is YYDKDF (reference sequence). This CDR3 is CATSRDRASLQPYEQYF. The CDR3 coding sequence is TGTGCCACCAGCAGAGATCGCGCTAGTCTCCAACCCTACGAGCAGTACTTC.